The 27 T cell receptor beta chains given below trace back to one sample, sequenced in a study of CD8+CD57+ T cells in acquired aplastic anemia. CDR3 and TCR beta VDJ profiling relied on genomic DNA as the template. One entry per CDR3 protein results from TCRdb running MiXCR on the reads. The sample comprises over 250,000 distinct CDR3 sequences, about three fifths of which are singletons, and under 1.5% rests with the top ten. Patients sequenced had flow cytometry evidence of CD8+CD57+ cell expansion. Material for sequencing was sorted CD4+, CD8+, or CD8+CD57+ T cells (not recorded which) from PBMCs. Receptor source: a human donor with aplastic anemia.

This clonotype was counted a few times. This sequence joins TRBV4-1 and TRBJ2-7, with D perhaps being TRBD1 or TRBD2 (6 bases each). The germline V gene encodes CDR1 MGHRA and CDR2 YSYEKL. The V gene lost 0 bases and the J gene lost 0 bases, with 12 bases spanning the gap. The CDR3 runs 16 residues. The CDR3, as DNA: TGCGCCAGCAGCCAAGATAGCTGGGGGGCCTCCTACGAGCAGTACTTC. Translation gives CASSQDSWGASYEQYF.

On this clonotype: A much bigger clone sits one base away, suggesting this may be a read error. The CDR3 coding sequence is TGTGCCAGCAGTTTAGACAGGACCCAGTGCTTC. As protein: CASSLDRTQCF. V gene TRBV24-1 combines with J gene TRBJ2-5, with a weak D call TRBD1 (6 bases). The germline V gene encodes CDR1 KGHDR and CDR2 SFDVKD. The CDR3 covers 11 residues.

Written as DNA, the CDR3 is TGTGCCACCAGCAGAGATACCGGAGGGTCCACTGAAGCTTTCTTT. It encodes CATSRDTGGSTEAFF. V usage is TRBV15 and J usage is TRBJ1-1; D is unresolved. Per the germline V gene, CDR1 is LNHNV and CDR2 is YYDKDF (reference sequence). The V gene lost 0 bases and the J gene lost 4 bases, with 12 bases spanning the gap. The CDR3 spans 15 residues.

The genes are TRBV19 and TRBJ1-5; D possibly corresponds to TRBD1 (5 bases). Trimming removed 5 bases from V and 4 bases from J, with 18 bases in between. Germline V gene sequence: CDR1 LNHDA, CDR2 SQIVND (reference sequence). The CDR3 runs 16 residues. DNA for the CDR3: TGTGCCAGTAGTCCCCGGGACCGGAGGTGGAATCAGCCCCAGCATTTT. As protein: CASSPRDRRWNQPQHF.

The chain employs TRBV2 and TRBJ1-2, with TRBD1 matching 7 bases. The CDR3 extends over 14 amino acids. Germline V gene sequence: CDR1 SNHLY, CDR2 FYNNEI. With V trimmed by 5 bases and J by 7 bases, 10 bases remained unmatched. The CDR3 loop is CASSWDRGPSGYTF. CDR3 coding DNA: TGTGCCAGCAGTTGGGACAGAGGACCTTCTGGCTACACCTTC.

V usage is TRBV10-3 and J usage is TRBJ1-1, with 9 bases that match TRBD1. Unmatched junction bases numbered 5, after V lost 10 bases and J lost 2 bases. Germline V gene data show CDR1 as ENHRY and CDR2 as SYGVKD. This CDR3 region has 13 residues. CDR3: CASMGQGNTEAFF. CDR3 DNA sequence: TGTGCCAGTATGGGACAGGGAAACACTGAAGCTTTCTTT.

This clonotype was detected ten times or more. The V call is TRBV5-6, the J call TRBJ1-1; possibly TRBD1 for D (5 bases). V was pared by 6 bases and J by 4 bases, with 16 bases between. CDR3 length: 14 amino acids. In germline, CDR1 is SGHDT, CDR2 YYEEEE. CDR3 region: CASKELGDGTEAFF. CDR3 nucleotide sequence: TGTGCCAGCAAGGAACTCGGGGACGGCACTGAAGCTTTCTTT.

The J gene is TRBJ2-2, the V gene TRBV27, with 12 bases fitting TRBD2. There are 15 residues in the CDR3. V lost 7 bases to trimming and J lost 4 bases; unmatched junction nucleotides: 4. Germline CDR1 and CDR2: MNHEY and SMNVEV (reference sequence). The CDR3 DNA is TGTGCCAGCACTAGCGGGGGGGCGGGCACCGGGGAGCTGTTTTTT. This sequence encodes CASTSGGAGTGELFF.

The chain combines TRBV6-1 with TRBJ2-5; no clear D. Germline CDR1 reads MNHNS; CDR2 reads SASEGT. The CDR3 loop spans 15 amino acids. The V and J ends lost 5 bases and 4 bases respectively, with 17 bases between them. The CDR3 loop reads CASSYSMGEGETQYF. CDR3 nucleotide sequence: TGTGCCAGCAGTTACTCGATGGGTGAAGGAGAGACCCAGTACTTC.

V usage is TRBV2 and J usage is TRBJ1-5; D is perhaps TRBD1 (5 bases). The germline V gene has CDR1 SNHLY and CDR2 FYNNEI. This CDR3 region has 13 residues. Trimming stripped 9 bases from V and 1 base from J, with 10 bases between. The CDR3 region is CARGRGSNQPQHF. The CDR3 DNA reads TGTGCCAGGGGGCGCGGGAGCAATCAGCCCCAGCATTTT.

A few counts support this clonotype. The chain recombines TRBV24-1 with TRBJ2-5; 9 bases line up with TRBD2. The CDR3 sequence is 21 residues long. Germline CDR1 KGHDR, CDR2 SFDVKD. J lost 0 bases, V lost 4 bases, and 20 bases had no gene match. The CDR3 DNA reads TGTGCCACCAGTGACCCCCCTTCCCCTAGCGGGGACCCAAGGTACCAAGAGACCCAGTACTTC. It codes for CATSDPPSPSGDPRYQETQYF.

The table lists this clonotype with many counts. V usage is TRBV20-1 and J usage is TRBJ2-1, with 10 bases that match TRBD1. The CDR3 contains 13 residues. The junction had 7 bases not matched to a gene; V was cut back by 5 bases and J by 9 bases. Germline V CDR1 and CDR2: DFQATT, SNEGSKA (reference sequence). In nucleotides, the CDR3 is TGCAGTGCTCCCCGACAGGGGGCGGGTGAGCAGTTCTTC. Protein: CSAPRQGAGEQFF.

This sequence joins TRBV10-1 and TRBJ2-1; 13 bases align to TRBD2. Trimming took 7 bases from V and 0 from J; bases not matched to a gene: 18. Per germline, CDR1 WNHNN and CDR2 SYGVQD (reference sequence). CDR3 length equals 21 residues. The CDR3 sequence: CASIYRRTSGGTPSSYNEQFF. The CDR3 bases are TGCGCCAGCATTTACCGAAGGACTAGCGGGGGTACCCCTAGCTCCTACAATGAGCAGTTCTTC.

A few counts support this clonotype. CDR3 nucleotide sequence: TGTGCCAGCAGTTTTGGCCTTAGCGGGGGCACAGATACGCAGTATTTT. As protein: CASSFGLSGGTDTQYF. The rearrangement links TRBV12-3 or TRBV12-4 to TRBJ2-3, with 8 bases that match TRBD2. The CDR3 sequence is 16 residues long. J gave up 1 base and V 3 bases, and 6 bases lay outside the gene matches.

The CDR3 protein is CASSLGSGGKEEKLFF. The DNA of the CDR3 is TGTGCCAGCAGCTTGGGTAGCGGAGGGAAGGAGGAAAAACTGTTTTTT. The chain links TRBV5-4 to TRBJ1-4; the D is unclear. V was pared by 0 bases and J by 8 bases, with 17 bases between. CDR1 and CDR2 (germline): SGHNT, YYREEE (reference sequence). CDR3 length: 16 amino acids.

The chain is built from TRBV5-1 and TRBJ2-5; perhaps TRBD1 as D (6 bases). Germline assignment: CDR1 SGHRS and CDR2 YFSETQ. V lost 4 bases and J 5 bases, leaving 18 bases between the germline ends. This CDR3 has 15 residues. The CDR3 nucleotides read TGCGCCAGCAGCCGCACCGGGACACAGAGGGAGACCCAGTACTTC. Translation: CASSRTGTQRETQYF.

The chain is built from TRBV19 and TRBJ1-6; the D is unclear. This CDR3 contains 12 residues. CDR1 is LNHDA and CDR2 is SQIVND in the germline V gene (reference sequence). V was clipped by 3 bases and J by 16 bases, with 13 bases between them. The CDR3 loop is CASSIQDGKLHF. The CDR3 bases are TGTGCCAGTAGTATCCAGGATGGGAAGCTCCACTTT.

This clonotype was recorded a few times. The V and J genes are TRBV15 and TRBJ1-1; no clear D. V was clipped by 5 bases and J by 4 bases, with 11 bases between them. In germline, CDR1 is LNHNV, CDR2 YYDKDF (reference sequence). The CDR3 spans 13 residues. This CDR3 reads CATSEGRSTEAFF. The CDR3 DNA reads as TGTGCCACCAGCGAAGGCAGGTCCACTGAAGCTTTCTTT.

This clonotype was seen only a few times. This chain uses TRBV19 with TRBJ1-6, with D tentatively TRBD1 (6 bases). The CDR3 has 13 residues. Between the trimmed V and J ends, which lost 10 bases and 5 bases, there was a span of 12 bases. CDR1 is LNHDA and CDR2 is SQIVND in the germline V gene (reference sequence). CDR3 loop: CATSTGDNSPLHF. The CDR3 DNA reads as TGTGCCACGTCGACAGGTGATAATTCACCCCTCCACTTT. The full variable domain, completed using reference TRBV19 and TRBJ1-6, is DGGITQSPKYLFRKEGQNVTLSCEQNLNHDAMYWYRQDPGQGLRLIYYSQIVNDFQKGDIAEGYSVSREKKESFPLTVTSAQKNPTAFYLCATSTGDNSPLHFGNGTRLTVT.

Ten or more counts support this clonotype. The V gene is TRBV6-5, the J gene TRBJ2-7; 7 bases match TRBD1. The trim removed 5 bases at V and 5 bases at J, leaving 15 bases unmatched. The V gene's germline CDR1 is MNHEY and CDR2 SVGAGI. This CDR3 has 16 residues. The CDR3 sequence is CASSKGANRAGDEQYF. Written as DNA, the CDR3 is TGTGCCAGCAGTAAGGGGGCAAACAGAGCCGGGGACGAGCAGTACTTC.

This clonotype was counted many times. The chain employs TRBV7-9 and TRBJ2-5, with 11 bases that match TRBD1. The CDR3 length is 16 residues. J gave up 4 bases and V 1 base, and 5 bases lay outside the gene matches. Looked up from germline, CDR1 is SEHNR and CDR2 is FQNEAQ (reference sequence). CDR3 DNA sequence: TGTGCCAGCAGCTTAGAGCTCGGGACAGGGGGAGAGACCCAGTACTTC. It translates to CASSLELGTGGETQYF.

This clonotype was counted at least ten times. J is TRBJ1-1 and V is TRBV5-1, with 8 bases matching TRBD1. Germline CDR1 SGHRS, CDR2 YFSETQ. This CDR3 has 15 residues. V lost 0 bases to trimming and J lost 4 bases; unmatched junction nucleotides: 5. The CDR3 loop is CASSLGDRWSTEAFF. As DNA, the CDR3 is TGCGCCAGCAGCTTGGGGGACAGGTGGAGCACTGAAGCTTTCTTT.

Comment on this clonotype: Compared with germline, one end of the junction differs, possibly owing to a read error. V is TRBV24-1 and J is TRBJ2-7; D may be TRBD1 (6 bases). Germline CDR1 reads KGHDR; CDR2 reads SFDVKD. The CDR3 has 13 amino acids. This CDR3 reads CATRQGSSYAQYF. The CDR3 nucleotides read TGTGCCACCAGACAGGGATCCTCCTACGCGCAGTACTTC.

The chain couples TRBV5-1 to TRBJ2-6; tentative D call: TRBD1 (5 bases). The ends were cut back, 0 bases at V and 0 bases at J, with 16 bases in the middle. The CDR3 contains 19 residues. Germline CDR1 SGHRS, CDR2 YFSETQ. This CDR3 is CASSLAAGRKNSGANVLTF. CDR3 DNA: TGCGCCAGCAGCTTGGCGGCAGGGCGTAAAAACTCTGGGGCCAACGTCCTGACTTTC.

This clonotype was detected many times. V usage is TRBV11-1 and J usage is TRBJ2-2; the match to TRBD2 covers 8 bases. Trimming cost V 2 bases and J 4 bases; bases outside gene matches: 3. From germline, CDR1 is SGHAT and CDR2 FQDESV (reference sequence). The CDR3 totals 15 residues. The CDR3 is CASSLNSGITGELFF. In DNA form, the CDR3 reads TGTGCCAGCAGCTTAAATAGCGGGATCACCGGGGAGCTGTTTTTT.

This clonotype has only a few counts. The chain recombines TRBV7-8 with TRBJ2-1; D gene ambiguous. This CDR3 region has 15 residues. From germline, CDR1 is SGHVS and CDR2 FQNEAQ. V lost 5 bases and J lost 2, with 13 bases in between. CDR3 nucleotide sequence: TGTGCCAGCAGCGAGGCAGAGATTACCTACAATGAGCAGTTCTTC. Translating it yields CASSEAEITYNEQFF.

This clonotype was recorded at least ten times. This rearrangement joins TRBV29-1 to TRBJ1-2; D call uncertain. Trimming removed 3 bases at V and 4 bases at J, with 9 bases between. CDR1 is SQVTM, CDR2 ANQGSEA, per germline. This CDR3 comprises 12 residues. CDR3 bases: TGCAGCGTTGACGGGTTTAGCTATGGCTACACCTTC. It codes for CSVDGFSYGYTF.